This TCR beta chain stems from a study of cytomegalovirus exposure and HLA in healthy donors. For this clone: Its antigen is unidentified.

The study's findings and limits: For TCR beta chains, V- and J-gene trimming was later linked to a missense DCLRE1C variant.

PCR involved 60 Vbeta and 13 Jbeta primers. TCRdb keeps only in-frame clones here, not all; method: immunoSEQ multiplex PCR. The sample has 150,000 to 200,000 clones, roughly three quarters seen once; the top ten hold around 3.2%. V lost 5 bases to trimming and J lost 4 bases; unmatched junction nucleotides: 7. Germline V gives CDR1 SGHTA, CDR2 FQGTGA. This CDR3 is built from 16 residues. This chain joins TRBV7-3 and TRBJ2-1, with 11 bases lining up with TRBD1. The receptor comes from a woman in her forties or fifties in good health and CMV-seropositive. Input material: PBMCs. The CDR3 loop is CASSRTGTGGYNEQFF. The CDR3 nucleotides read TGTGCCAGCAGCCGCACCGGGACAGGGGGTTACAATGAGCAGTTCTTC.